A few counts support the clone carrying this T cell receptor beta chain. The target antigen is unknown. V was clipped by 5 bases and J by 7 bases, with 3 bases between them. Germline V gives CDR1 MNHEY, CDR2 SVGAGI. The CDR3 length is 11 residues. Measured with immunoSEQ multiplex PCR; TCRdb has only the in-frame clones, and not every one. The table records some 80,000 clones, over 65% of them present only once. This sample stems from a study of T cell responses to AZD1222 COVID-19 vaccine. Points from the study as a whole: Targets within unmutated variant regions were reportedly found for nearly half of spike-specific TCRs. Donors were mostly white British, more females; clonal diversity possibly underestimated.

The TCR comes from an adult who received the MenACWY meningococcal vaccine as a control. V is TRBV6-5 and J is TRBJ1-6; D uncertain. This specimen consisted of peripheral blood, obtained 28 days after the second dose of the MenACWY control vaccine. The CDR3 reads CASSRNSPLHF. As DNA, the CDR3 is TGTGCCAGCAGTAGGAATTCACCCCTCCACTTT.